The rows below give T cell receptor beta chains drawn from one sample of a study of T cell repertoires in cytomegalovirus infection. TCRdb re-derived calls from the reads in MiXCR, one entry per CDR3 protein. Among 200,000 to 250,000 distinct CDR3 sequences listed, 20% to 25% were seen once. The sample comprised CD8+ T cells from PBMCs. These receptors all stem from a human donor in good health (CMV status not recorded). Some clones in this sample may be carry-over from other donors' samples. Each CDR3 is given with its conserved first and last residue. The order of the fields is V gene, D gene, J gene, clone size, CDR3 DNA, CDR3 protein. The D gene is left open where the match is weak. Clone size is shown for a subset of rows, as once, few, many or a class of expanded clone.

V gene: TRBV7-3
D gene: TRBD1
J gene: TRBJ2-1
clone size: many
CDR3 DNA: TGTGCCAGCAGCTTAACGGGGCCCGGGACAGGGTACAATGAGCAGTTCTTC
CDR3 protein: CASSLTGPGTGYNEQFF

V gene: TRBV28
D gene: TRBD1
J gene: TRBJ1-1
clone size: few
CDR3 DNA: TGTGCCAGCAGTTTGCCAGGGGGAGGCACTGAAGCTTTCTTT
CDR3 protein: CASSLPGGGTEAFF

V gene: TRBV5-1
D gene: TRBD1
J gene: TRBJ1-1
clone size: few
CDR3 DNA: TGCGCCAGCAGCCCGGGACAGGGGGACTCGGGGACTGAAGCTTTCTTT
CDR3 protein: CASSPGQGDSGTEAFF

V gene: TRBV7-2
D gene: NA
J gene: TRBJ1-1
clone size: many
CDR3 DNA: TGTGCCAGCAGCCTGAACCGGGAGGAAAGGTGGGGTTTCTTT
CDR3 protein: CASSLNREERWGFF

V gene: TRBV6-5
D gene: TRBD1
J gene: TRBJ2-7
clone size: NA
CDR3 DNA: TGTGCCAGCAGTTCAGGGACAGAGGTCTCCTACGAGCAGTACTTC
CDR3 protein: CASSSGTEVSYEQYF

V gene: TRBV7-9
D gene: TRBD2
J gene: TRBJ2-3
clone size: many
CDR3 DNA: TGTGCCAGCAGCTTATCGGGACTAAATAATACGCAGTATTTT
CDR3 protein: CASSLSGLNNTQYF

V gene: TRBV2
D gene: TRBD1
J gene: TRBJ2-7
clone size: NA
CDR3 DNA: TGTGCCAGCAGAGCCGGGACAGGGCTAACCTACGAGCAGTACTTC
CDR3 protein: CASRAGTGLTYEQYF

V gene: TRBV7-9
D gene: NA
J gene: TRBJ1-1
clone size: NA
CDR3 DNA: TGTGCCAGCAGCTTAGGTGATGGTGGGAGGACTGAAGCTTTCTTT
CDR3 protein: CASSLGDGGRTEAFF

V gene: TRBV5-4
D gene: NA
J gene: TRBJ2-7
clone size: NA
CDR3 DNA: TGTGCCAGCAGTTCGGACGTACGGCTGGAGGAGCAGTACTTC
CDR3 protein: CASSSDVRLEEQYF

V gene: TRBV29-1
D gene: NA
J gene: TRBJ1-2
clone size: few
CDR3 DNA: TGCAGCGTTGACCCTGACTTGGCCGAGTATGGCTACACCTTC
CDR3 protein: CSVDPDLAEYGYTF

V gene: TRBV29-1
D gene: NA
J gene: TRBJ2-2
clone size: NA
CDR3 DNA: TGCAGCGTACCGAACGTTGAGGGGTTCGGCACCGGGGAGCTGTTTTTT
CDR3 protein: CSVPNVEGFGTGELFF

V gene: TRBV28
D gene: NA
J gene: TRBJ1-1
clone size: medium-sized
CDR3 DNA: TGTGCCAGCAGCTTAGGATCCACTGAAGCTTTCTTT
CDR3 protein: CASSLGSTEAFF

V gene: TRBV12-3/TRBV12-4
D gene: NA
J gene: TRBJ1-2
clone size: many
CDR3 DNA: TGTGCCAGCAGTTCCGGGGGCCCCTATGGCTACACCTTC
CDR3 protein: CASSSGGPYGYTF

V gene: TRBV7-2
D gene: NA
J gene: TRBJ1-6
clone size: many
CDR3 DNA: TGTGCCAGCAGCTTCGGGGCAAGCTCCTATAATTCACCCCTCCACTTT
CDR3 protein: CASSFGASSYNSPLHF

V gene: TRBV7-8
D gene: TRBD1
J gene: TRBJ2-1
clone size: many
CDR3 DNA: TGTGCCAGCAGCTACACCGGGACAGGGGGATTTGAGCAGTTCTTC
CDR3 protein: CASSYTGTGGFEQFF

V gene: TRBV7-2
D gene: NA
J gene: TRBJ1-2
clone size: many
CDR3 DNA: TGTGCCAGCAGCTTCCCCCCCGGGCTCAACTATGGCTACACCTTC
CDR3 protein: CASSFPPGLNYGYTF

V gene: TRBV28
D gene: NA
J gene: TRBJ2-5
clone size: few
CDR3 DNA: TGTGCCAGCAGTTTCTCCTTGGGGGTGCGCGAGACCCAGTACTTC
CDR3 protein: CASSFSLGVRETQYF

V gene: TRBV28
D gene: TRBD2
J gene: TRBJ2-7
clone size: NA
CDR3 DNA: TGTGCCAGCAGTCCCCGGACTAGCGGGGTTTCCTACGAGCAGTACTTC
CDR3 protein: CASSPRTSGVSYEQYF

V gene: TRBV27
D gene: NA
J gene: TRBJ1-1
clone size: few
CDR3 DNA: TGTGCCAGCAGTTTAAATAAGGGAACGAACACTGAAGCTTTCTTT
CDR3 protein: CASSLNKGTNTEAFF

V gene: TRBV7-6
D gene: TRBD1
J gene: TRBJ2-3
clone size: NA
CDR3 DNA: TGTGCCAGCAGCTGGGACCGACAGGGCGACACAGATACGCAGTATTTT
CDR3 protein: CASSWDRQGDTDTQYF

V gene: TRBV19
D gene: NA
J gene: TRBJ1-6
clone size: NA
CDR3 DNA: TGTGCCAGTAAAAGCCGGGGCTCACCCCTCCACTTT
CDR3 protein: CASKSRGSPLHF

V gene: TRBV20-1
D gene: NA
J gene: TRBJ1-1
clone size: many
CDR3 DNA: TGCAGTGCTAGATGGGTCGCAGCGAACACTGAAGCTTTCTTT
CDR3 protein: CSARWVAANTEAFF

V gene: TRBV6-5
D gene: NA
J gene: TRBJ2-2
clone size: NA
CDR3 DNA: TGTGCCAGCAGTTCCCGGGACAAAAACACCGGGGAGCTGTTTTTT
CDR3 protein: CASSSRDKNTGELFF

V gene: TRBV7-6
D gene: NA
J gene: TRBJ2-7
clone size: many
CDR3 DNA: TGTGCCAGCAGCTCCGCGACGGCCTCCTACGAGCAGTACTTC
CDR3 protein: CASSSATASYEQYF

V gene: TRBV6-6
D gene: NA
J gene: TRBJ1-1
clone size: few
CDR3 DNA: TGTGCCAGTATGACGGCGAACACTGAAGCTTTCTTT
CDR3 protein: CASMTANTEAFF

V gene: TRBV7-3
D gene: TRBD2
J gene: TRBJ2-1
clone size: few
CDR3 DNA: TGTGCCAGCAGCTTATGGGCTAGCGGGGGGACCTACAATGAGCAGTTCTTC
CDR3 protein: CASSLWASGGTYNEQFF

V gene: TRBV5-5
D gene: TRBD1
J gene: TRBJ2-3
clone size: few
CDR3 DNA: TGTGCCAGCAGTTGGGACAGCTTCACAGATACGCAGTATTTT
CDR3 protein: CASSWDSFTDTQYF

V gene: TRBV12-3/TRBV12-4
D gene: NA
J gene: TRBJ2-7
clone size: few
CDR3 DNA: TGTGCCAGCAGTTTAGACGTCATTGAGCAGTACTTC
CDR3 protein: CASSLDVIEQYF

V gene: TRBV5-4
D gene: NA
J gene: TRBJ1-1
clone size: NA
CDR3 DNA: TGTGCCAGCTCCGTCTGGGAGAACACTGAAGCTTTCTTT
CDR3 protein: CASSVWENTEAFF

V gene: TRBV20-1
D gene: NA
J gene: TRBJ1-2
clone size: few
CDR3 DNA: TGCAGTGCTAGAGGGCTCCAGGATGATAACTATGGCTACACCTTC
CDR3 protein: CSARGLQDDNYGYTF